This T cell receptor (beta chain) is drawn from a study of T cell clonotyping in hematopoietic cell transplantation. Study as a whole: Cytoreduction preceded collection of pretransplant recipient samples.

Study findings and constraints: Few recipient clonotypes overlapped donors; over 97% were de novo at given depth.

Time point here: recipient sample about 28 days before transplant, after cytoreduction. About this clone: What it binds is unknown.

Measured with immunoSEQ multiplex PCR; TCRdb has only the in-frame clones, and not every one. The table records over 15,000 clones, approximately 75% of them present only once. The origin of this receptor is a man in his fifties or sixties with acute myeloid leukemia. Some clones in this sample may be carry-over from other donors' samples. Here the sequenced sample was peripheral blood mononuclear cells, taken before stem cell transplant.

The DNA of the CDR3 is TGCAGCGTGGCCGCACAGGTCAATGAGCAGTTCTTC. Translation gives CSVAAQVNEQFF. The rearrangement uses TRBV29-1 and TRBJ2-1, with a weak D call TRBD1 (5 bases). CDR1 is SQVTM, CDR2 ANQGSEA, per germline. Trimming shortened V by 6 bases and J by 6 bases, and 12 bases separated the two germline ends. The CDR3 totals 12 residues.